This is a list of T cell receptor beta chains from one sample in a study of T cell responses to AZD1222 COVID-19 vaccine. Assay used: immunoSEQ multiplex PCR; TCRdb lists only in-frame clones, some missing. The table has roughly 110,000 clones, under 90% seen once. This specimen was peripheral blood, taken on day 0 of AZD1222 vaccination. These receptors were collected from an adult in good health. CDR3s leave out the opening cysteine and the closing phenylalanine or tryptophan. Where a row states a size, it is once, few, many or the class of an expanded clone; other rows omit it.

once | TRBV19 | 13 | ASSIQAVGGNTIY
NA | TRBV5-1 | 12 | ASSGGVGNTEAF
NA | TRBV28 | 12 | ASRSGSLSYEQY
NA | TRBV5-1 | 11 | ASSWTGYDGYT
NA | TRBV19 | 12 | ASSIFYSDYGYT
NA | TRBV24-1 | 11 | ATSDGQFYGYT
once | TRBV5-4 | 13 | ASSGRTSGSYEQY
NA | TRBV19 | 11 | ASSQQGAYGYT
NA | TRBV7-8 | 11 | ASSRSGANVLT
NA | TRBV5-1 | 17 | ASSLLADRGRAGNQPQH
NA | TRBV6-5 | 11 | ASEENFNYGYT
NA | TRBV7-9 | 11 | ASSLAQRDTQY
NA | TRBV5-1 | 12 | ASSQGRGPYEQY
NA | TRBV30 | 11 | AWSLAGAETQY
NA | TRBV6-5 | 13 | ASRKTARSYNEQF
NA | TRBV11-2 | 13 | ASSFGTSGRETQY
NA | TRBV7-8 | 12 | ASSLDRGNSPLH
NA | TRBV19 | 13 | ASVFAPGFNQPQH
NA | TRBV11-2 | 12 | ASSLGRGQETQY
NA | TRBV19 | 14 | ATTRGTGEWGNEQF
NA | TRBV10-1 | 13 | ASSPEGEGNTEAF
NA | TRBV6-1 | 14 | ASSGGLAGHVYEQY
NA | TRBV9 | 13 | ASSPRGGANYGYT
NA | TRBV5-1 | 12 | ASSLGTNTGELF
NA | TRBV27 | 12 | ASRTSGRNNEQF
NA | TRBV3-1/TRBV3-2 | 11 | ASSQWAGSPLH
NA | TRBV9 | 11 | ASSVATGETQY
NA | TRBV3-1/TRBV3-2 | 10 | ASSPREDEQY
NA | TRBV3-1/TRBV3-2 | 13 | ASSQRAGEDRGYT
once | TRBV7-3 | 11 | ASSPGQGGGYT
NA | TRBV5-4 | 14 | ASSFSASSGANVLT
NA | TRBV15 | 15 | ATSRDSLAGVTGELF
NA | TRBV6-5 | 13 | ASSYSPSGRGEQF
NA | TRBV28 | 11 | ASRGPLLQPQH
NA | TRBV7-3 | 12 | ASSFEAGRNEQF
NA | TRBV6-5 | 14 | ASSYLQGGSREKLF
NA | TRBV19 | 9 | ASSGTGIQH
NA | TRBV5-8 | 10 | ASSAGLAGGP